This T cell receptor (beta chain) was sequenced during a study of Ad26.COV2.S vaccination and SARS-CoV-2 variants. The CDR3 has 12 residues. The germline V gene has CDR1 GTSNPN and CDR2 SVGIG (reference sequence). Trimming cost V 8 bases and J 12 bases; bases outside gene matches: 12. Treatment: some 20 received Ad26.COV2.S at low or high dose, single or two shots; several received placebo; per-sample allocation not given. Collection of the samples took place on day 63 after the first injection of vaccine or placebo. Generated by immunoSEQ multiplex PCR, the TCRdb table keeps only in-frame clones and is missing some. The sample records 350,000 to 500,000 clones, 70% to 90% being singletons.

The chain uses TRBV30 and TRBJ1-4, with 7 bases aligning to TRBD1. The clonotype originates from a person between 18 and 59 years old who received the Ad26.COV2.S COVID-19 vaccine or a placebo. Sequences were derived from peripheral blood, sampled in a trial of Ad26.COV2.S vaccine versus placebo. CDR3: CAAGTVSGELFF. As DNA, the CDR3 is TGTGCCGCAGGGACAGTCAGCGGTGAACTGTTTTTT.